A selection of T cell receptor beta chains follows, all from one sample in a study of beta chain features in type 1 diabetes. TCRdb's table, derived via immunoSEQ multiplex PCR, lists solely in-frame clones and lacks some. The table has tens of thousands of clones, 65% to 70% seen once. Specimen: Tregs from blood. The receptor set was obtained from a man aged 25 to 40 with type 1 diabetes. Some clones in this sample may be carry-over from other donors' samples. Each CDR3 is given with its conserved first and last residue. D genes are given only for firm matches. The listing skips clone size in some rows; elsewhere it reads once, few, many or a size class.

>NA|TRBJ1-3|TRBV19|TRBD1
TGTGCCAGTAGTAGGACAGGGGCCAGCTCTGGAAACACCATATATTTT
CASSRTGASSGNTIYF
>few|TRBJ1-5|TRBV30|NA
TGTGCCTGGGCACGGGGGGCAAGACAGCCCCAGCATTTT
CAWARGARQPQHF
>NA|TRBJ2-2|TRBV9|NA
TGTGCCAGCAGCACTAGGACGGGGAACACCGGGGAGCTGTTTTTT
CASSTRTGNTGELFF
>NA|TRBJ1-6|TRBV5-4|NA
TGTGCCAGCAGCTTGGTCTCCGGAAGACAAGGATATAATTCACCCCTCCACTTT
CASSLVSGRQGYNSPLHF
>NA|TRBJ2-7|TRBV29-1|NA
TGCAGCGTTGGACAGGCTGTGGGCTACGAGCAGTACTTC
CSVGQAVGYEQYF
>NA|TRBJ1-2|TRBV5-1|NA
TGCGCCAGCAGCTCTGACACGGCTTATGGCTACACCTTC
CASSSDTAYGYTF
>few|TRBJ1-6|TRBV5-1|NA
TGCGCCAGCAATCGGGGGGAGAATTCACCCCTCCACTTT
CASNRGENSPLHF
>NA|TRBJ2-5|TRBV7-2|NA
TGTGCCAGCAGCTTCAGGGCCGCCGAGACCCAGTACTTC
CASSFRAAETQYF
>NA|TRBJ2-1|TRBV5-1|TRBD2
TGCGCCAGCAGCGCCGGGGGACTAAGCTCCTACAATGAGCAGTTCTTC
CASSAGGLSSYNEQFF
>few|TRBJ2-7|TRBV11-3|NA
TGTGCCAGCAGGCTTCTTCTACGGGAGCAGTACTTC
CASRLLLREQYF
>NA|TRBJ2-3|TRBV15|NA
TGTGCCACCAGCAGAGTCCTACTCACAGATACGCAGTATTTT
CATSRVLLTDTQYF
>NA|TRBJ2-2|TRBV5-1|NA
TGCGCCAGCAGCTTGCAGGGCCACACCGGGGAGCTGTTTTTT
CASSLQGHTGELFF
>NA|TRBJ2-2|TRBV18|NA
TGTGCCAGCTCACCACCGGGGAGAGCGAACACCGGGGAGCTGTTTTTT
CASSPPGRANTGELFF
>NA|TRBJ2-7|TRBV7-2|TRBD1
TGTGCCAGCAGCTTATCCAGGGGGCCTGCCTACGAGCAGTACTTC
CASSLSRGPAYEQYF
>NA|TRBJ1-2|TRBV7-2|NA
TGTGCCAGCAGCTTAGCACGGTTCGGGGGCTACACCTTC
CASSLARFGGYTF
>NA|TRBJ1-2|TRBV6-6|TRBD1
TGTGCCAGACGACCGGGACAGGAGTCGAAGAGGGGCTACACCTTC
CARRPGQESKRGYTF
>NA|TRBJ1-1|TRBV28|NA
TGTGCCAGCAGGGGGGGTTCCGTGAACACTGAAGCTTTCTTT
CASRGGSVNTEAFF
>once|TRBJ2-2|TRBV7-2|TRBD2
TGTGCCAGCAGCTTATCGGGACTAGCGACCGGGGAGCTGTTTTTT
CASSLSGLATGELFF
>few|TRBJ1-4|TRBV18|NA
TGTGCCAGCTCAGCACAAGCCAATGAAAAACTGTTTTTT
CASSAQANEKLFF
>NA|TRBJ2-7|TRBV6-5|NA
TGTGCCAGCAGACCGGACAGTGCATACGAGCAGTACTTC
CASRPDSAYEQYF
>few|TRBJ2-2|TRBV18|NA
TGTGCCAGCTCACCAGACATGAACACCGGGGAGCTGTTTTTT
CASSPDMNTGELFF
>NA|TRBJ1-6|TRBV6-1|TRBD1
TGTGCCAGCAGTGTCCCGGGACAGTATAATTCACCCCTCCACTTT
CASSVPGQYNSPLHF
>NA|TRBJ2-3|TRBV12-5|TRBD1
TGTGCTAGTGGACCGGGACAGGGCCCAGATACGCAGTATTTT
CASGPGQGPDTQYF
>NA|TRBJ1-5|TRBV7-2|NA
TGTGCCAGCAGCGCGTATTTCCAGCCCCAGCATTTT
CASSAYFQPQHF
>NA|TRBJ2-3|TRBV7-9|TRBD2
TGTGCCAGCAGCTTACTAGCGGACCTCACAGATACGCAGTATTTT
CASSLLADLTDTQYF
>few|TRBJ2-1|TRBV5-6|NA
TGTGCCAGCAGCTTGGAGGTGGTAGCGGCCTACAATGAGCAGTTCTTC
CASSLEVVAAYNEQFF
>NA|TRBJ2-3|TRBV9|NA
TGTGCCAGCAGCGTATTACGGGTGTTGAAAGATACGCAGTATTTT
CASSVLRVLKDTQYF
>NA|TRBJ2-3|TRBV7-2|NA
TGTGCCAGCAGGTCGATGCGCGGGGTCTCTAGCACAGATACGCAGTATTTT
CASRSMRGVSSTDTQYF
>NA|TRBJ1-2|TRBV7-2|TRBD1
TGTGCCAGCAGCTTAGTTGGGACAGCGCCGAATGGCTACACCTTC
CASSLVGTAPNGYTF
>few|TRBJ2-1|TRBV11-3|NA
TGTGCCAGCAGCTTAGTTTCGAGTAGCAATGAGCAGTTCTTC
CASSLVSSSNEQFF
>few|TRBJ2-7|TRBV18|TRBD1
TGTGCCAGCTCACAGACAGGGACCTACGAGCAGTACTTC
CASSQTGTYEQYF
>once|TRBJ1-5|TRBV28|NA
TGTGCCAGCAGTTTTCTCCGGCGGGGAGCGGGGCAGCCCCAGCATTTT
CASSFLRRGAGQPQHF
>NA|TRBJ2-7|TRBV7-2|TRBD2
TGTGCCAGCAGCTTAGAGGGACTACCAAACTACGAGCAGTACTTC
CASSLEGLPNYEQYF
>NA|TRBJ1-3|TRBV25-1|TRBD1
TGTGCCAGCAGTGACGGGACAGCTGGAAACACCATATATTTT
CASSDGTAGNTIYF
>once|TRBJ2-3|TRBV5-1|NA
TGCGCCAGCAGCTTGGCGGCAGGGGGCACAGATACGCAGTATTTT
CASSLAAGGTDTQYF
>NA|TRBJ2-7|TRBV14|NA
TGTGCCAGCAGCCAAGATTTGGGGGGCGAGCAGTACTTC
CASSQDLGGEQYF
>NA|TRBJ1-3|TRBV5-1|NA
TGCGCCAGCAGTCGTGGACAGATCGGAGGAAACACCATATATTTT
CASSRGQIGGNTIYF
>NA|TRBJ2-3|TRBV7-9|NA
TGTGCCAGCAGCCGACAGAGCACAGATACGCAGTATTTT
CASSRQSTDTQYF
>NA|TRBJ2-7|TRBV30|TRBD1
TGTGCCTGGAGTAGATCGCGGGCAGGGGGCGGAAAGCAGTACTTC
CAWSRSRAGGGKQYF
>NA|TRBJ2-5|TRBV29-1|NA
TGCAGCGGTACCGGGGTGGGCGCCGAGACCCAGTACTTC
CSGTGVGAETQYF
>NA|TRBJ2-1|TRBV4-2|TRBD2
TGTGCCAGCAGCCAATCGGGACTAGCGGGGGGTGGCTACAATGAGCAGTTCTTC
CASSQSGLAGGGYNEQFF
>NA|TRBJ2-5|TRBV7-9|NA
TGTGCCATTAAATTCCAAGAGACCCAGTACTTC
CAIKFQETQYF
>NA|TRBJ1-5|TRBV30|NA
TGTGCCGGGAGTGGGGAGGGGGGCTGGGAGCCCCAGCATTTT
CAGSGEGGWEPQHF
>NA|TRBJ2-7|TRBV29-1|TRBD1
TGCAGCGTTAAACAGGGGGGCTACGAGCAGTACTTC
CSVKQGGYEQYF
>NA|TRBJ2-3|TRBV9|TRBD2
TGTGCCAGCAGCCCCGGCCGGACTAGCGGGAGCACAGATACGCAGTATTTT
CASSPGRTSGSTDTQYF
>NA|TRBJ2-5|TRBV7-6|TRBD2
TGTGCCAGCAGCCTAGGGGCGGGGGTTGTTGGGGAGCAGTACTTC
CASSLGAGVVGEQYF
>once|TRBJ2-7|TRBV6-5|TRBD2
TGTGCCAGCAGTTACGGGAGCGGGGTTGGCGCCTACGAGCAGTACTTC
CASSYGSGVGAYEQYF
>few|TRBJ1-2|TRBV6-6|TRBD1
TGTGCCAGCAGCAAGGACAGGGGCTACACCTTC
CASSKDRGYTF
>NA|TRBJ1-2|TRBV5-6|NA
TGTGCCAGCCACTATAGTCGAAAGACCTATGGCTACACCTTC
CASHYSRKTYGYTF